This T cell receptor (beta chain) was documented in a study of blood T cell repertoires in COVID-19. Study overall: Nucleic acid was either cDNA or gDNA, and it came from T cells, B-cell-depleted T cells, or PBMCs.

The repertoire was sequenced with immunoSEQ multiplex PCR; TCRdb's copy has only in-frame clones and lacks some. In the table there are roughly 250,000 clones, 85% to 90% of which are singletons. Germline V CDR1 and CDR2: SGHRS, YFSETQ. This CDR3 comprises 15 residues. J lost 3 bases, V lost 3 bases, and 7 bases had no gene match. This sequence originates from a woman aged 40 to 55 with acute or convalescent COVID-19. Sequenced material: peripheral blood. The chain uses TRBV5-1 and TRBJ2-3; 7 bases line up with TRBD1. CDR3 in amino acids: CASSSQGLRTDTQYF. The CDR3 DNA reads TGCGCCAGCAGCTCACAGGGGTTGCGAACAGATACGCAGTATTTT.